The clone carrying this T cell receptor (beta chain) was recorded a few times. The source material, RNA transcripts, was used to amplify TCR beta CDR3 regions. Initially, a first-round RT-PCR of the TCR CDR3 employed the HTBI primer set. TCRdb fed the multiplex PCR reads into MiXCR, producing one record per CDR3 protein. Among approximately 700,000 distinct CDR3 sequences listed, about 45% were seen once. This sample is part of a study of T cells in Graves' hyperthyroidism and ophthalmopathy. CDR3 length: 16 residues. V was clipped by 5 bases and J by 7 bases; unmatched bases: 15. Germline V gives CDR1 SGHVS, CDR2 FQNEAQ.

V is TRBV7-8 and J is TRBJ1-2; 8 bases map to TRBD1. Sequenced material: peripheral blood or thyroid tissue (not recorded which). This clonotype was sampled from an adult man with Graves' disease, either hyperthyroidism or ophthalmopathy (not recorded which). The DNA of the CDR3 is TGTGCCAGCAGCCTCCCCTCCTTGGACAGGGTCTCTGGCTACACCTTC. Its translation is CASSLPSLDRVSGYTF.